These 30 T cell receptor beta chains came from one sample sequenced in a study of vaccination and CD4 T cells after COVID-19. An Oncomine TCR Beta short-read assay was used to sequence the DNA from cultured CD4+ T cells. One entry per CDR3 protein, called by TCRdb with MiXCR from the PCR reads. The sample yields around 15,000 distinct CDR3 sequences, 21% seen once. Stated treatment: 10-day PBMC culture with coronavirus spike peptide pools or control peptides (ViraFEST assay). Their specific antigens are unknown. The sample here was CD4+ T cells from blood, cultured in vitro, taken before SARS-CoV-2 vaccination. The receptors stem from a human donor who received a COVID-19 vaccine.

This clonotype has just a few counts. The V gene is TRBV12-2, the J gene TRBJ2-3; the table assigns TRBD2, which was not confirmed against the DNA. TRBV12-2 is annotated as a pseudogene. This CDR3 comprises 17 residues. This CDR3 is CAPRLQVPAGRKDTQYF. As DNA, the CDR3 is TGTGCACCCCGCTTACAAGTTCCAGCGGGGAGGAAAGATACGCAGTATTTT.

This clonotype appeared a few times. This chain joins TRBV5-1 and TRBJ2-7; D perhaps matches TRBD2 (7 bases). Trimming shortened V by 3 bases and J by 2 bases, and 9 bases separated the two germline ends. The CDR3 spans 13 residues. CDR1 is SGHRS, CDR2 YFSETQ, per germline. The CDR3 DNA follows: TGCGCCAGCAGCTGGGGGGGCCCCTACGAGCAGTACTTC. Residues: CASSWGGPYEQYF.

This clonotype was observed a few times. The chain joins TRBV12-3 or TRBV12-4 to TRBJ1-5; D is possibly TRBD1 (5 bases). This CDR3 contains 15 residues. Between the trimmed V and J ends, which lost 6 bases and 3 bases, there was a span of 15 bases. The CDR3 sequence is CASRLQGYPNQPQHF. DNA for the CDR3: TGTGCCAGCAGACTGCAGGGTTATCCCAATCAGCCCCAGCATTTT.

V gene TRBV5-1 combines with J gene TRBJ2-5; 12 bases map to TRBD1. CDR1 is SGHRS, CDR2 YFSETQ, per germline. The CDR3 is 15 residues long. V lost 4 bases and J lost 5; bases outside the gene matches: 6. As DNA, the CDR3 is TGCGCCAGCAGCCCAGGGACAGGGGGCTATGAGACCCAGTACTTC. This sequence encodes CASSPGTGGYETQYF. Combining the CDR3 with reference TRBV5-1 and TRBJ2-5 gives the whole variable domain KAGVTQTPRYLIKTRGQQVTLSCSPISGHRSVSWYQQTPGQGLQFLFEYFSETQRNKGNFPGRFSGRQFSNSRSEMNVSTLELGDSALYLCASSPGTGGYETQYFGPGTRLLVL.

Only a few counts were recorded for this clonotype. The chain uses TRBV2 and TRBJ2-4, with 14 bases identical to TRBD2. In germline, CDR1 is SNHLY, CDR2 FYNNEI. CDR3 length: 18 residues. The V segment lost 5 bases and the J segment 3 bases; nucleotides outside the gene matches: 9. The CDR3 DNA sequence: TGTGCCAGCAGTAATCCCGGGACTAGCGGGGGAATCAAAAACATTCAGTACTTC. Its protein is CASSNPGTSGGIKNIQYF.

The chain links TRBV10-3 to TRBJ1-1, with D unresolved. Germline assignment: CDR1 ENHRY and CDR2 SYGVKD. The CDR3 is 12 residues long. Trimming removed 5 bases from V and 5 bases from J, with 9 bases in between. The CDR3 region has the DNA TGTGCCATCAGTACTTCCGGGACTGAAGCTTTCTTT. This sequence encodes CAISTSGTEAFF.

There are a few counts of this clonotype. CDR3 nucleotide sequence: TGTGCCAGCAGCTTATCTGATGCAGTAGGTCATGAGCAGTTCTTC. Translated, it gives CASSLSDAVGHEQFF. This chain links TRBV7-3 with TRBJ2-1, with D unresolved. V lost 2 bases and J 8 bases, leaving 16 bases between the germline ends. This CDR3 has 15 residues. Germline CDR1 SGHTA, CDR2 FQGTGA.

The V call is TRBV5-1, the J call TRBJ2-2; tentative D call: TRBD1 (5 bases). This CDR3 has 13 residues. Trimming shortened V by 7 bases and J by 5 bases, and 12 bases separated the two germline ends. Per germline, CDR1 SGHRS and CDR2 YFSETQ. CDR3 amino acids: CASQQGVTGELFF. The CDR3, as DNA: TGCGCCAGCCAACAAGGGGTAACCGGGGAGCTGTTTTTT.

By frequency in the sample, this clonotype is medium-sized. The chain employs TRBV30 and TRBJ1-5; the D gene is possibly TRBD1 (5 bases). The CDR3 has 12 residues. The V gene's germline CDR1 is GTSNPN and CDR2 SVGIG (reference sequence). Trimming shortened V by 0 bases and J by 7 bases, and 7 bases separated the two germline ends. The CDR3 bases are TGTGCCTGGAGTGTTTCAGGGCAGCCCCAGCATTTT. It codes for CAWSVSGQPQHF. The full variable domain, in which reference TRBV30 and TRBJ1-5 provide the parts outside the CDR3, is SQTIHQWPATLVQPVGSPLSLECTVEGTSNPNLYWYRQAAGRGLQLLFYSVGIGQISSEVPQNLSASRPQDRQFILSSKKLLLSDSGFYLCAWSVSGQPQHFGDGTRLSIL.

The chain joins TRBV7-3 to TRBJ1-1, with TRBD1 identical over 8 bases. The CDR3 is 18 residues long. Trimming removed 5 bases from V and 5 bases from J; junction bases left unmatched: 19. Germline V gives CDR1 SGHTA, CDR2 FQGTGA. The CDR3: CASSTTPYSGGGYTEAFF. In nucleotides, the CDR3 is TGTGCCAGCAGCACGACCCCTTACTCAGGGGGCGGGTATACTGAAGCTTTCTTT.

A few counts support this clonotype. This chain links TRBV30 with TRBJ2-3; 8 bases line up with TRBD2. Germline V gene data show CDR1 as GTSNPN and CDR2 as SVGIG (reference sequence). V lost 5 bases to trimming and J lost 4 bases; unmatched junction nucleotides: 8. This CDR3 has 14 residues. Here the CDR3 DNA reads TGTGCCTGGCTGCGATCGGGGGGGCCAGATACGCAGTATTTT. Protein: CAWLRSGGPDTQYF.

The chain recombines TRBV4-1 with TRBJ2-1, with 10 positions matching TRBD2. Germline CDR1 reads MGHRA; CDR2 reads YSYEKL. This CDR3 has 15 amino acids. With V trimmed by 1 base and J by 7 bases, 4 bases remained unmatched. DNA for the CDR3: TGCGCCAGCAGCCAAGGCCAGCGGGGGGGGAATGAGCAGTTCTTC. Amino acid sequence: CASSQGQRGGNEQFF.

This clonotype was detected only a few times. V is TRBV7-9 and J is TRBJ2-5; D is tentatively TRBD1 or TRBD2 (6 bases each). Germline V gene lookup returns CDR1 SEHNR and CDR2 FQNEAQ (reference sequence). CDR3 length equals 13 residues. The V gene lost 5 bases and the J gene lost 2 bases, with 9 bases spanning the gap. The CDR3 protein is CASSPGAQETQYF. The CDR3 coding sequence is TGTGCCAGCAGCCCGGGGGCTCAAGAGACCCAGTACTTC.

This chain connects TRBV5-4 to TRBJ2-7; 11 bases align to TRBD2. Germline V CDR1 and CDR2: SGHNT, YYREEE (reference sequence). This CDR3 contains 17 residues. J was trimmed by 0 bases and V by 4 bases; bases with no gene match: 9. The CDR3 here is CASSLGPSGGLSYEQYF. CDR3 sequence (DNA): TGTGCCAGCAGCCTGGGACCTAGCGGGGGGCTCTCCTACGAGCAGTACTTC.

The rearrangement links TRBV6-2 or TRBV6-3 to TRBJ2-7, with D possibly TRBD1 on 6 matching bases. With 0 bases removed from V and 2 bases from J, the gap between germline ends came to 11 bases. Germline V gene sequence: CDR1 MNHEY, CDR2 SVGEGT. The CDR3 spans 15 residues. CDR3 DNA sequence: TGTGCCAGCAGTTACTCAAGGACAGCGACCTACGAGCAGTACTTC. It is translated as CASSYSRTATYEQYF.

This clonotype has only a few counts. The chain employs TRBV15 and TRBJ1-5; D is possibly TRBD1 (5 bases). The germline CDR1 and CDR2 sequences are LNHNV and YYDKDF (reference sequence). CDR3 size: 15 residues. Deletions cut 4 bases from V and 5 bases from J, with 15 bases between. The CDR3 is CATSIRWAGDQPQHF. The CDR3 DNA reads TGTGCCACCAGCATTCGTTGGGCGGGGGATCAGCCCCAGCATTTT.

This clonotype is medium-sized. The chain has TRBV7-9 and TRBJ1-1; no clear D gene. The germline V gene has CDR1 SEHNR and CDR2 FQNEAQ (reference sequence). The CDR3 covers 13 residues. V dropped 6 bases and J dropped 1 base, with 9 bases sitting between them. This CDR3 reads CASRQQENTEAFF. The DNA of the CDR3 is TGTGCCAGCAGACAACAAGAGAACACTGAAGCTTTCTTT.

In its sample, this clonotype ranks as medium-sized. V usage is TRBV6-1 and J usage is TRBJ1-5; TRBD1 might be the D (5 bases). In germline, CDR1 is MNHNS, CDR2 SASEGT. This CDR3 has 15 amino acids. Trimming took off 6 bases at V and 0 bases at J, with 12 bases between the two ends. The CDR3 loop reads CASRMDIHSNQPQHF. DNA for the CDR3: TGTGCCAGCAGGATGGACATCCATAGCAATCAGCCCCAGCATTTT.

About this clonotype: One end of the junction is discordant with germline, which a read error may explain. The CDR3 DNA sequence: TGCGTTCTTGGCGCGGACACCATATATTTT. This sequence encodes CVLGADTIYF. V and J are TRBV6-1 and TRBJ1-3; no clear D. There are 10 residues in the CDR3. Germline-derived CDR1 and CDR2 are MNHNS and SASEGT.

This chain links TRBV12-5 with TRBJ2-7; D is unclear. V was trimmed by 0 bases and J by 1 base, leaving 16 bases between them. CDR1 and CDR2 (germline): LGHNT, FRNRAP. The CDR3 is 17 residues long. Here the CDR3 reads CASGLVRPAVRSYEQYF. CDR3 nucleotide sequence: TGTGCTAGTGGTTTGGTAAGGCCAGCAGTCCGGTCCTACGAGCAGTACTTC.

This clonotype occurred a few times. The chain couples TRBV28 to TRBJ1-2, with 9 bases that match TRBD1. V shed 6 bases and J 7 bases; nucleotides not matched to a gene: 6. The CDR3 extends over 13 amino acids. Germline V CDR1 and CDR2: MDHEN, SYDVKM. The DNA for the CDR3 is TGTGCCAGCAGATCACAGGGGGCGGCTGGCTACACCTTC. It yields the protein CASRSQGAAGYTF.

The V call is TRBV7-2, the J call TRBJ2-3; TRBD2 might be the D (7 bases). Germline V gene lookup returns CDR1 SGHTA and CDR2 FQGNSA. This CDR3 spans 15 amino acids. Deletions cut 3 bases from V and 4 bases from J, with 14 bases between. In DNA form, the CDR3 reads TGTGCCAGCAGCTTGGAGGGGGGGATGTCAGATACGCAGTATTTT. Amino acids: CASSLEGGMSDTQYF.

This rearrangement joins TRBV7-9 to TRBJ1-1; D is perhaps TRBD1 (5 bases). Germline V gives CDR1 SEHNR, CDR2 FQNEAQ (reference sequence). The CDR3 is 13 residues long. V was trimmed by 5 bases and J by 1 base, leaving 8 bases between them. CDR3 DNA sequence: TGTGCCAGCAGCCGAGGGACGAACACTGAAGCTTTCTTT. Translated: CASSRGTNTEAFF.

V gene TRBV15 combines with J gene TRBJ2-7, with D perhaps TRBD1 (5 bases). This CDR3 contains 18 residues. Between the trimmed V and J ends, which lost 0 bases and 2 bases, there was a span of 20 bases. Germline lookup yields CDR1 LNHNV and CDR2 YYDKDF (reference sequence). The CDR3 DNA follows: TGTGCCACCAGCAGAGATAAATATGGGGCAGTCCGGGCCTACGAGCAGTACTTC. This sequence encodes CATSRDKYGAVRAYEQYF. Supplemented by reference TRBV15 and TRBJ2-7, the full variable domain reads DAMVIQNPRYQVTQFGKPVTLSCSQTLNHNVMYWYQQKSSQAPKLLFHYYDKDFNNEADTPDNFQSRRPNTSFCFLDIRSPGLGDTAMYLCATSRDKYGAVRAYEQYFGPGTRLTVT.

This CDR3 reads CASSDSSSYNEQFF. The CDR3 DNA reads as TGTGCCAGCAGTGATAGTAGCTCCTACAATGAGCAGTTCTTC. The chain carries TRBV25-1 and TRBJ2-1; D is unclear. CDR1 MGHDK and CDR2 SYGVNS come from the germline V gene. This CDR3 contains 14 residues. Deletions cut 3 bases from V and 0 bases from J, with 6 bases between. Full variable domain (missing parts from reference TRBV25-1 and TRBJ2-1): EADIYQTPRYLVIGTGKKITLECSQTMGHDKMYWYQQDPGMELHLIHYSYGVNSTEKGDLSSESTVSRIRTEHFPLTLESARPSHTSQYLCASSDSSSYNEQFFGPGTRLTVL.

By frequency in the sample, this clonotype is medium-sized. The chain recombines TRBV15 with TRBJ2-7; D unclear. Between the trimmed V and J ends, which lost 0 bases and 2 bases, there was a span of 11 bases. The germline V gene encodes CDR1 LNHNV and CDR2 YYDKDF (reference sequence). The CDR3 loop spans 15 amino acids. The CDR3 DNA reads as TGTGCCACCAGCAGAGATTTGGGCAGAACCTACGAGCAGTACTTC. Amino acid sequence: CATSRDLGRTYEQYF. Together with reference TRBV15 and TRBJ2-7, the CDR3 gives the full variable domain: DAMVIQNPRYQVTQFGKPVTLSCSQTLNHNVMYWYQQKSSQAPKLLFHYYDKDFNNEADTPDNFQSRRPNTSFCFLDIRSPGLGDTAMYLCATSRDLGRTYEQYFGPGTRLTVT.

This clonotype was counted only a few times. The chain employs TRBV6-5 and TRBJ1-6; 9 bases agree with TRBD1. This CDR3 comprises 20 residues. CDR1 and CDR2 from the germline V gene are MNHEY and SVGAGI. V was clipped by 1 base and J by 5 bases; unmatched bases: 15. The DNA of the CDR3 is TGTGCCAGCAGTTACTTCTTGCCCCGGGACAGGGTTCTGGATAATTCACCCCTCCACTTT. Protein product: CASSYFLPRDRVLDNSPLHF.

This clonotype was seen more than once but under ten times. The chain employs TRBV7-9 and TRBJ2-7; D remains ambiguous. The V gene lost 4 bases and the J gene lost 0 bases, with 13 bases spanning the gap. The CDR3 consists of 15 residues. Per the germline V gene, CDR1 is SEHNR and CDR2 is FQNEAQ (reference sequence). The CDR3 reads CASSSSSMSSYEQYF. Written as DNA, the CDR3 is TGTGCCAGCAGCTCCTCTTCCATGAGCTCCTACGAGCAGTACTTC.

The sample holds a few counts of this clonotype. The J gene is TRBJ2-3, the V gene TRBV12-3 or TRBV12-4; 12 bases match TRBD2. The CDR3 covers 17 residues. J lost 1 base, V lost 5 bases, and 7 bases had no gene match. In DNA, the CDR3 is TGTGCCAGCAGTCCGGACCGACTAGCGGGGGGCACAGATACGCAGTATTTT. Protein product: CASSPDRLAGGTDTQYF.

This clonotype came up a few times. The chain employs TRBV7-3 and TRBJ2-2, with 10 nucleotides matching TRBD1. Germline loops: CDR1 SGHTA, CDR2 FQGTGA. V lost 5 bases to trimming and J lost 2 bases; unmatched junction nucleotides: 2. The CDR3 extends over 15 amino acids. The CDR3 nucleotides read TGTGCCAGCAGCCCGACAGGGGGCAACACCGGGGAGCTGTTTTTT. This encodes CASSPTGGNTGELFF.